This T cell receptor (beta chain) was observed in a study of a mutant IDH1 vaccine in newly diagnosed glioma. As to this clone: Its antigen is not identified.

The CDR3 has 11 residues. CDR1 and CDR2 (germline): SGHTA, FQGNSA. Trimming at V came to 3 bases and at J to 11 bases, leaving 3 bases not matched to a gene. Here immunoSEQ multiplex PCR was the method, and the copy in TCRdb shows in-frame clones only, minus some. The sample consists of some 60,000 clones, roughly four fifths of them appearing once. The study's findings and limits: Pseudoprogression seemingly bore no relation to changes in top peripheral T cell clonotypes.

As to time point: week 11, during vaccination. Mutant IDH1 20-mer peptide, at 300 ug, made up each vaccine dose, with topical imiquimod. This rearrangement joins TRBV7-2 to TRBJ2-5; TRBD2 agrees at 7 bases. The sequenced sample was PBMCs, obtained from a glioma patient whose treatment included an IDH1 peptide vaccine. The TCR sequence derives from a man aged 25 to 40 with glioma. CDR3 residues: CASSLGGRQYF. DNA for the CDR3: TGTGCCAGCAGCTTGGGGGGGAGGCAGTACTTC.